The 21 T cell receptor beta chains in this list originate from one sample, sequenced in a study of blood T cells in healthy people across ages (dated by TCRdb to the mid-2010s). The receptor library was made with 5' RACE. This sample was sequenced with an Illumina HiSeq 2500. A second PCR of roughly 7 to 11 cycles was performed with a sample-barcoded 5' primer and a J-beta primer mix. TCRdb reprocessing: public reads trimmed at Q25 with fastp, clones called with MiXCR, in-frame beta chains kept. Every distinct CDR3 protein forms one entry, paired with its most common genes and DNA. The sample table shows around 710,000 distinct CDR3 sequences, and roughly 47% are seen once. The ten largest account for 20% to 25% of the sample. What was sequenced was blood. The receptor source for this set is a woman aged 60 to 75 in good health.

The chain uses TRBV28 and TRBJ2-5; D is perhaps TRBD2 (6 bases). This CDR3 has 13 amino acids. CDR1 is MDHEN and CDR2 is SYDVKM in the germline V gene. V was clipped by 7 bases and J by 9 bases, with 18 bases between them. The CDR3 is CASTPGDSGAQYF. CDR3 in DNA: TGTGCCAGCACCCCCGGAGATTCGGGGGCCCAGTACTTC.

The V gene is TRBV29-1, the J gene TRBJ2-7; possible D gene TRBD2, 5 bases. The CDR3 runs to 12 residues. Germline CDR1 and CDR2: SQVTM and ANQGSEA. Trimming took off 5 bases at V and 0 bases at J, with 8 bases between the two ends. The chain's CDR3 is CSVLAYSYEQYF. The CDR3 DNA is TGCAGCGTTTTAGCGTACTCCTACGAGCAGTACTTC.

This clonotype showed up just a few times. The J gene is TRBJ2-7, the V gene TRBV7-9, with TRBD1 as a possible D gene (6 bases). Deletions cut 5 bases from V and 2 bases from J, with 16 bases between. Germline values: CDR1 SEHNR, CDR2 FQNEAQ (reference sequence). The CDR3 has 15 amino acids. CDR3 DNA sequence: TGTGCCAGCAGCAGGCCCCGGACAGATGCCTACGAGCAGTACTTC. Protein: CASSRPRTDAYEQYF.

On this clonotype itself: This may come from a read error, since a much larger clone is one base off. V usage is TRBV5-1 and J usage is TRBJ2-5, with D perhaps TRBD2 (5 bases). The CDR3 covers 12 residues. Germline lookup yields CDR1 SGHRS and CDR2 YFSETQ. With 3 bases removed from V and 11 bases from J, the gap between germline ends came to 14 bases. DNA for the CDR3: TGCGCCAGCAGCTGGAGGAACAATGAGCAGTACTTC. It is translated as CASSWRNNEQYF. Drawing the rest from reference TRBV5-1 and TRBJ2-5, the complete variable domain is KAGVTQTPRYLIKTRGQQVTLSCSPISGHRSVSWYQQTPGQGLQFLFEYFSETQRNKGNFPGRFSGRQFSNSRSEMNVSTLELGDSALYLCASSWRNNEQYFGPGTRLLVL.

This clonotype occurred a few times. It may be a read error: a sequence one base away is much more abundant. V gene TRBV9 combines with J gene TRBJ2-3; D is unresolved. CDR3 length: 13 amino acids. Germline lookup yields CDR1 SGDLS and CDR2 YYNGEE. The V end lost 0 bases, the J end lost 4 bases, and 6 bases lay between the germline ends. The CDR3 DNA is TGTGCCAGCAGCGTAGAGTGGTCAGATACGCAGTATTTT. It codes for CASSVEWSDTQYF. Variable domain in full (rest from reference TRBV9 and TRBJ2-3): DSGVTQTPKHLITATGQRVTLRCSPRSGDLSVYWYQQSLDQGLQFLIQYYNGEERAKGNILERFSAQQFPDLHSELNLSSLELGDSALYFCASSVEWSDTQYFGPGTRLTVL.

In this sample, this clonotype turned up a few times. This chain connects TRBV11-2 to TRBJ2-5, with TRBD1 identical over 8 bases. Germline V CDR1 and CDR2: SGHAT, FQNNGV. Trimming took 4 bases from V and 0 from J; bases not matched to a gene: 7. CDR3 size: 16 residues. The CDR3 nucleotides read TGTGCCAGCAGCTCCTTCCGGGACAGGTACCAAGAGACCCAGTACTTC. It translates to CASSSFRDRYQETQYF.

This clonotype was found once. The genes are TRBV30 and TRBJ2-7; unclear D gene. From germline, CDR1 is GTSNPN and CDR2 SVGIG (reference sequence). The CDR3 extends over 11 amino acids. V lost 2 bases, J lost 3 bases, and 5 bases lay in between. The CDR3 DNA sequence: TGTGCCTGGAGTTACAGCTACGAGCAGTACTTC. Protein: CAWSYSYEQYF.

J is TRBJ2-3 and V is TRBV5-1, with 14 bases matching TRBD2. CDR3 length: 15 residues. V dropped 5 bases and J dropped 1; count of bases not matched to a gene: 0. Germline V gene data show CDR1 as SGHRS and CDR2 as YFSETQ. The CDR3 spells CASRTSGGGTDTQYF. DNA of the CDR3: TGCGCCAGCAGGACTAGCGGGGGGGGCACAGATACGCAGTATTTT.

The chain links TRBV30 to TRBJ2-1, with a tentative D call TRBD2 (5 bases). Germline V gene lookup returns CDR1 GTSNPN and CDR2 SVGIG (reference sequence). V shed 5 bases and J shed 1 base, with 18 bases lying between them. The CDR3 totals 16 residues. The CDR3 DNA follows: TGTGCCTGGCGTAAATCAGCGGCCCGATCCTACAATGAGCAGTTCTTC. The encoded protein is CAWRKSAARSYNEQFF. The whole variable domain, remainder taken from reference TRBV30 and TRBJ2-1, is SQTIHQWPATLVQPVGSPLSLECTVEGTSNPNLYWYRQAAGRGLQLLFYSVGIGQISSEVPQNLSASRPQDRQFILSSKKLLLSDSGFYLCAWRKSAARSYNEQFFGPGTRLTVL.

As concerns this clonotype: A single base separates this from a much larger clone, so it may be a read error. CDR3 DNA sequence: TGTGCCAACAGTTTACGGACAGGGGGCTACGAGCAGTACTTC. It codes for CANSLRTGGYEQYF. V is TRBV12-3 or TRBV12-4 and J is TRBJ2-5; 10 nucleotides align to TRBD1. The J call may be incorrect, as the DNA end agrees better with TRBJ2-7. The CDR3 runs to 14 residues.

This chain connects TRBV12-3 or TRBV12-4 to TRBJ1-2, with D possibly matching TRBD1 (5 bases). The CDR3 covers 13 residues. Between the trimmed V and J ends, which lost 6 bases and 8 bases, there was a span of 16 bases. This CDR3 is CASRRTFGDGYTF. In nucleotides, the CDR3 is TGTGCCAGCAGGAGAACCTTTGGGGACGGCTACACCTTC.

The chain uses TRBV25-1 and TRBJ1-2, with D possibly being TRBD1 (5 bases). V gave up 1 base and J gave up 4 bases, with 13 bases separating them. CDR3 length equals 15 residues. From germline, CDR1 is MGHDK and CDR2 SYGVNS. CDR3 bases: TGTGCCAGCAGTGAATGGGGGACGACCGTCTATGGCTACACCTTC. Residues: CASSEWGTTVYGYTF.

This rearrangement joins TRBV29-1 to TRBJ2-1; 8 nucleotides align to TRBD1. CDR1 is SQVTM, CDR2 ANQGSEA, per germline. After removal of 7 bases from V and 0 bases from J, the junction contained 5 bases not matched to a gene. This CDR3 has 14 amino acids. CDR3 nucleotide sequence: TGCAGCGCGGACAGGGTAAGCTCCTACAATGAGCAGTTCTTC. Its translation is CSADRVSSYNEQFF.

At least ten counts were recorded for this clonotype. The chain links TRBV9 to TRBJ2-1; D is perhaps TRBD1 (5 bases). With 0 bases removed from V and 0 bases from J, the gap between germline ends came to 7 bases. The CDR3 has 15 residues. Germline V gene sequence: CDR1 SGDLS, CDR2 YYNGEE. The CDR3 sequence: CASSVGQSSYNEQFF. For the CDR3, the DNA is TGTGCCAGCAGCGTAGGACAGAGCTCCTACAATGAGCAGTTCTTC.

Here the CDR3 DNA reads TGTGCCAGCACTATAGCCCGCAATACCGATAGCAATCAGCCCCAGCATTTT. This translates into CASTIARNTDSNQPQHF. The rearrangement joins TRBV12-3 or TRBV12-4 to TRBJ1-5; D call uncertain. V was trimmed by 7 bases and J by 0 bases, leaving 19 bases between them. The CDR3 extends over 17 amino acids.

The table lists this clonotype with many counts. V is TRBV10-3 and J is TRBJ2-1, with D unresolved. Trimming took off 5 bases at V and 2 bases at J, with 13 bases between the two ends. CDR3 length equals 15 residues. CDR1 is ENHRY and CDR2 is SYGVKD in the germline V gene. CDR3 in amino acids: CAISSNTRTYNEQFF. CDR3 DNA sequence: TGTGCCATCAGTTCCAACACGAGAACCTACAATGAGCAGTTCTTC.

The chain joins TRBV9 to TRBJ2-5; TRBD2 is a possible D gene (6 bases). The DNA end favors TRBJ2-7, so the J call may be wrong. Germline CDR1 and CDR2: SGDLS and YYNGEE. This CDR3 contains 15 residues. CDR3 sequence: CASSVGGTRIGEQYF. CDR3 in DNA: TGTGCCAGCAGCGTAGGCGGGACGAGAATAGGCGAGCAGTACTTC.

Concerning this clonotype itself: One junction end does not reproduce the germline sequence, and a read error may be involved. The chain couples TRBV9 to TRBJ2-7; D might be TRBD2 (5 bases). Germline CDR1 is SGDLS and CDR2 is YYNGEE. The CDR3 covers 14 residues. The CDR3 loop is CTSSVDGRSYEQYF. The DNA of the CDR3 is TGTACCAGCAGCGTAGATGGGAGATCCTACGAGCAGTACTTC.

This clonotype has just a few counts. V and J are TRBV28 and TRBJ2-6; D is unclear. The germline V gene encodes CDR1 MDHEN and CDR2 SYDVKM. The germline V and J ends were trimmed by 7 bases and 4 bases, with 14 bases remaining between them. The CDR3 is made up of 15 amino acids. In nucleotides, the CDR3 is TGTGCCAGCACCCAAGCCCGGTCCGGGGCCAACGTCCTGACTTTC. This codes for CASTQARSGANVLTF.

With respect to this clonotype: A read error may account for a junction end that differs from germline. In nucleotides, the CDR3 is TGCAGCATTGACTCCCCCCTACAGAGTTCATTTGAGGATACGCAGTATTTT. Its protein product is CSIDSPLQSSFEDTQYF. The chain couples TRBV29-1 to TRBJ2-3, with D unclear. Germline lookup yields CDR1 SQVTM and CDR2 ANQGSEA. The CDR3 length is 17 residues.

This clonotype was counted a single time. The genes are TRBV12-3 or TRBV12-4 and TRBJ1-3; D gene uncertain. The V gene lost 7 bases and the J gene lost 3 bases, with 19 bases spanning the gap. This CDR3 is built from 16 residues. CDR3 DNA sequence: TGTGCCAGCACCCCCAAGCGGAACATCCTTGGAAACACCATATATTTT. Translating gives CASTPKRNILGNTIYF.